This passage covers 25 T cell receptor beta chains from one sample sequenced in a study of T cells in Graves' hyperthyroidism and ophthalmopathy. TCR beta CDR3 regions were amplified from RNA transcripts. A set of HTBI primers served as the primers for a first-round RT-PCR of the TCR CDR3. MiXCR, applied by TCRdb to the multiplex PCR reads, yields one record per CDR3 protein. The table includes hundreds of thousands of distinct CDR3 sequences, more than 30% detected once. The sample consisted of blood. The source of these receptors is a man aged 18 to 29 with Graves' hyperthyroidism.

The chain couples TRBV7-2 to TRBJ2-7; 12 nucleotides line up with TRBD2. CDR1 is SGHTA, CDR2 FQGNSA, per germline. The CDR3 loop spans 15 amino acids. V lost 6 bases to trimming and J lost 7 bases; unmatched junction nucleotides: 10. The CDR3, as DNA: TGTGCCAGCAGTTTCTGGACTAGCGGGATGGGGGAGCAGTACTTC. This translates into CASSFWTSGMGEQYF.

Regarding this clonotype: Relative to the germline gene, one junction end is altered; a read error may explain this. The chain has TRBV5-4 and TRBJ1-2; D remains unclear. The germline V gene encodes CDR1 SGHNT and CDR2 YYREEE (reference sequence). There are 14 residues in the CDR3. CDR3 coding DNA: TGTGCCAGCAGCGCATGGACCGCGCGGGGTGGCTACGCCTTC. This encodes CASSAWTARGGYAF. The complete variable domain, with remaining parts taken from reference TRBV5-4 and TRBJ1-2, reads ETGVTQSPTHLIKTRGQQVTLRCSSQSGHNTVSWYQQALGQGPQFIFQYYREEENGRGNFPPRFSGLQFPNYSSELNVNALELDDSALYLCASSAWTARGGYAFGSGTRLTVV.

This clonotype is a singleton in its sample. The chain recombines TRBV7-9 with TRBJ2-5; the match to TRBD1 covers 7 bases. The CDR3 length is 15 residues. The V segment lost 6 bases and the J segment 3 bases; nucleotides outside the gene matches: 10. Germline values: CDR1 SEHNR, CDR2 FQNEAQ (reference sequence). In nucleotides, the CDR3 is TGTGCCAGCAGTTACGACAGGGCCGATGAAGAGACCCAGTACTTC. This gives the protein CASSYDRADEETQYF. The complete variable domain, with remaining parts taken from reference TRBV7-9 and TRBJ2-5, reads DTGVSQNPRHKITKRGQNVTFRCDPISEHNRLYWYRQTLGQGPEFLTYFQNEAQLEKSRLLSDRFSAERPKGSFSTLEIQRTEQGDSAMYLCASSYDRADEETQYFGPGTRLLVL.

The genes are TRBV29-1 and TRBJ2-5; D is unclear. The germline V and J ends were trimmed by 7 bases and 1 base, with 7 bases remaining between them. Germline V CDR1 and CDR2: SQVTM, ANQGSEA. CDR3 length: 11 residues. CDR3 loop: CSGNIQETQYF. Written as DNA, the CDR3 is TGCAGCGGGAACATCCAAGAGACCCAGTACTTC.

This clonotype was seen ten or more times. This chain links TRBV12-3 or TRBV12-4 with TRBJ1-5; weak D call: TRBD1 (5 bases). The CDR3 contains 13 residues. V lost 4 bases and J 7 bases, leaving 11 bases between the germline ends. For the CDR3, the DNA is TGTGCCAGCAGTTCTCAGGGTATCCAGCCCCAGCATTTT. It translates to CASSSQGIQPQHF.

Worth noting for this clonotype: This may be a read error: a much more frequent sequence differs by one nucleotide. The chain recombines TRBV15 with TRBJ2-7; D may correspond to TRBD1 or TRBD2 (7 bases each). Germline assignment: CDR1 LNHNV and CDR2 YYDKDF (reference sequence). V lost 0 bases and J lost 6, with 12 bases in between. The CDR3 runs 14 residues. The CDR3 is CATSREAGGAEQYF. DNA of the CDR3: TGTGCCACCAGCAGAGAGGCAGGGGGGGCCGAGCAGTACTTC.

Worth noting for this clonotype: A read error may produce the germline difference seen at one junction end. This chain uses TRBV10-3 with TRBJ2-2; 10 nucleotides agree with TRBD1. The CDR3 extends over 15 amino acids. CDR1 ENHRY and CDR2 SYGVKD come from the germline V gene. This CDR3 reads CASREGQGINGGLFF. CDR3 in DNA: TGTGCCAGCCGTGAGGGACAGGGGATTAACGGGGGGCTGTTTTTT.

The rearrangement joins TRBV24-1 to TRBJ2-5; possible D gene TRBD1, 6 bases. The CDR3 runs 13 residues. Germline CDR1 reads KGHDR; CDR2 reads SFDVKD. With 6 bases removed from V and 2 bases from J, the gap between germline ends came to 9 bases. The CDR3 reads CATSKDSQETQYF. The CDR3 DNA is TGTGCCACCAGTAAGGACAGTCAAGAGACCCAGTACTTC.

The sample holds many counts of this clonotype. The gene calls are TRBV20-1 and TRBJ2-5; 9 bases fit TRBD2. J lost 4 bases, V lost 3 bases, and 3 bases had no gene match. The germline V gene has CDR1 DFQATT and CDR2 SNEGSKA (reference sequence). The CDR3 totals 13 residues. The CDR3 coding sequence is TGCAGTGCTAGGGCGGGGGGGCGAGAGACCCAGTACTTC. Protein: CSARAGGRETQYF.

This chain uses TRBV7-9 with TRBJ1-4; D call uncertain. The length of the CDR3 is 12 residues. Germline V gene lookup returns CDR1 SEHNR and CDR2 FQNEAQ (reference sequence). Trimming took off 5 bases at V and 8 bases at J, with 9 bases between the two ends. The CDR3: CASSLVPEKLFF. CDR3 nucleotide sequence: TGTGCCAGCAGCCTCGTACCGGAAAAACTGTTTTTT.

This clonotype was counted ten times or more. The chain links TRBV19 to TRBJ1-5; D unclear. V lost 3 bases and J 0 bases, leaving 6 bases between the germline ends. The CDR3 covers 14 residues. Germline values: CDR1 LNHDA, CDR2 SQIVND (reference sequence). The CDR3 DNA follows: TGTGCCAGTAGTATCCCGTATAGCAATCAGCCCCAGCATTTT. Translating gives CASSIPYSNQPQHF.

This chain joins TRBV29-1 and TRBJ1-6, with 7 nucleotides matching TRBD1. Germline-derived CDR1 and CDR2 are SQVTM and ANQGSEA. After removal of 6 bases from V and 11 bases from J, the junction contained 4 bases not matched to a gene. The CDR3 has 11 amino acids. The CDR3 is CSVADRTPLHF. The CDR3 region has the DNA TGCAGCGTGGCGGACAGGACACCCCTCCACTTT. The variable domain in full, completed from reference TRBV29-1 and TRBJ1-6, reads SAVISQKPSRDICQRGTSLTIQCQVDSQVTMMFWYRQQPGQSLTLIATANQGSEATYESGFVIDKFPISRPNLTFSTLTVSNMSPEDSSIYLCSVADRTPLHFGNGTRLTVT.

This clonotype was seen more than once but under ten times. This chain links TRBV6-5 with TRBJ1-6; D is ambiguous. This CDR3 is built from 16 residues. In germline, CDR1 is MNHEY, CDR2 SVGAGI. V shed 5 bases and J shed 3 bases, with 14 bases lying between them. The CDR3: CASSPGRFLYNSPLHF. In DNA form, the CDR3 reads TGTGCCAGCAGTCCCGGCCGGTTTCTCTATAATTCACCCCTCCACTTT.

The rearrangement links TRBV6-5 to TRBJ1-2; D is perhaps TRBD1 (6 bases). Germline lookup yields CDR1 MNHEY and CDR2 SVGAGI. Deletions cut 6 bases from V and 0 bases from J, with 11 bases between. The CDR3 has 14 residues. DNA of the CDR3: TGTGCCAGCAGAGACAGGACAGCTAACTATGGCTACACCTTC. It codes for CASRDRTANYGYTF.

This chain links TRBV29-1 with TRBJ1-3; D is unclear. Germline lookup yields CDR1 SQVTM and CDR2 ANQGSEA. Between the trimmed V and J ends, which lost 8 bases and 8 bases, there was a span of 10 bases. The CDR3 spans 10 residues. CDR3 in DNA: TGCAGCAGTTTGAGTGACACCATATATTTT. Translation gives CSSLSDTIYF. The full variable domain, in which reference TRBV29-1 and TRBJ1-3 provide the parts outside the CDR3, is SAVISQKPSRDICQRGTSLTIQCQVDSQVTMMFWYRQQPGQSLTLIATANQGSEATYESGFVIDKFPISRPNLTFSTLTVSNMSPEDSSIYLCSSLSDTIYFGEGSWLTVV.

This clonotype was detected many times. The chain couples TRBV19 to TRBJ2-7, with a possible D match to TRBD1 (7 bases). The CDR3 covers 13 residues. In germline, CDR1 is LNHDA, CDR2 SQIVND (reference sequence). The V end lost 5 bases, the J end lost 2 bases, and 10 bases lay between the germline ends. The CDR3 here is CASSAGQTYEQYF. Here the CDR3 DNA reads TGTGCCAGTAGTGCGGGACAGACCTACGAGCAGTACTTC.

The chain carries TRBV7-9 and TRBJ2-5; 11 positions match TRBD1. V was clipped by 5 bases and J by 4 bases; unmatched bases: 3. Germline CDR1 and CDR2: SEHNR and FQNEAQ (reference sequence). The CDR3 loop spans 14 amino acids. In DNA, the CDR3 is TGTGCCAGCAGCCACGGGACAGGGGGAGAGACCCAGTACTTC. Encoded protein: CASSHGTGGETQYF.

The J gene is TRBJ1-4, the V gene TRBV7-3; D is uncertain. There are 17 residues in the CDR3. Germline lookup yields CDR1 SGHTA and CDR2 FQGTGA. V shed 2 bases and J shed 0 bases, with 13 bases lying between them. Written as DNA, the CDR3 is TGTGCCAGCAGCTTAGATCTAACGGGTGCAACTAATGAAAAACTGTTTTTT. Protein sequence: CASSLDLTGATNEKLFF.

V is TRBV7-9 and J is TRBJ1-4, with D unresolved. The CDR3 loop spans 15 amino acids. Germline assignment: CDR1 SEHNR and CDR2 FQNEAQ (reference sequence). Trimming removed 1 base from V and 3 bases from J, with 9 bases in between. The CDR3 DNA reads as TGTGCCAGCAGCTTAGTCGGGAAAGCTAATGAAAAACTGTTTTTT. Protein sequence: CASSLVGKANEKLFF. Variable domain in full (rest from reference TRBV7-9 and TRBJ1-4): DTGVSQNPRHKITKRGQNVTFRCDPISEHNRLYWYRQTLGQGPEFLTYFQNEAQLEKSRLLSDRFSAERPKGSFSTLEIQRTEQGDSAMYLCASSLVGKANEKLFFGSGTQLSVL.

This clonotype was counted a few times. The junction differs from germline at one of its ends, possibly a read error. The chain carries TRBV10-3 and TRBJ2-7; D gene uncertain. The CDR3 loop spans 15 amino acids. Germline V gene data show CDR1 as ENHRY and CDR2 as SYGVKD. The chain's CDR3 is CASSYYTDLGDEQYF. CDR3 sequence (DNA): TGTGCCAGCAGTTACTATACCGACCTTGGCGACGAGCAGTACTTC.

The V and J genes are TRBV5-1 and TRBJ2-2; D unresolved. Germline assignment: CDR1 SGHRS and CDR2 YFSETQ. The ends were cut back, 0 bases at V and 5 bases at J, with 8 bases in the middle. This CDR3 has 14 residues. The CDR3, as DNA: TGCGCCAGCAGCTTGGGAGAAAGGACCGGGGAGCTGTTTTTT. It translates to CASSLGERTGELFF.

The gene calls are TRBV7-2 and TRBJ2-7; perhaps TRBD1 as D (10 bases). Trimming stripped 5 bases from V and 13 bases from J, with 18 bases between. The CDR3 runs to 12 residues. Germline-derived CDR1 and CDR2 are SGHTA and FQGNSA. CDR3 protein: CASSPSGTGAYF. Written as DNA, the CDR3 is TGTGCCAGCAGCCCTAGCGGGACAGGGGCTTACTTC.

The V call is TRBV4-1, the J call TRBJ1-1; TRBD1 agrees at 7 bases. The junction had 13 bases not matched to a gene; V was cut back by 6 bases and J by 3 bases. Germline CDR1 is MGHRA and CDR2 is YSYEKL. The CDR3 spans 16 residues. CDR3 nucleotides: TGCGCCAGCAGGAAACTACTTTACAGGGGTGACACTGAAGCTTTCTTT. This gives the protein CASRKLLYRGDTEAFF.

As for this clonotype: A much bigger clone sits one base away, suggesting this may be a read error. The chain combines TRBV5-6 with TRBJ1-1, with D uncertain. V lost 0 bases and J 1 base, leaving 7 bases between the germline ends. The CDR3 runs 14 residues. Germline CDR1 is SGHDT and CDR2 is YYEEEE. The DNA of the CDR3 is TGTGCCAGCAGCTTGGGGGAGGCGAACACTGAAGCTTTCTTT. Amino acid sequence: CASSLGEANTEAFF.

The rearrangement joins TRBV6-6 to TRBJ1-3; possible D gene TRBD1, 5 bases. CDR1 and CDR2 from the germline V gene are MNHNY and SVGAGI (reference sequence). CDR3 length equals 17 residues. Trimming took 5 bases from V and 7 from J, leaving 24 bases between them. CDR3 protein: CASSPRDSIGAWNTIYF. The CDR3 DNA reads TGTGCCAGCAGTCCCCGGGACTCCATCGGAGCGTGGAACACCATATATTTT.